This entry concerns a single TCR beta chain. In the authors' methods: Amplifying reference gene primers gave estimates of nucleated cell counts. This table comes from immunoSEQ multiplex PCR, and its TCRdb copy is limited to in-frame clones, with some not included. The V and J calls and clone size are taken from that table; D and trimming were inferred from the DNA. The data hold 100,000 to 150,000 clones, with around nine tenths observed a single time. This entry is derived from a study of blood T cell repertoires in COVID-19. Study overall: Samples came from the United States, Italy and Spain, spanning acute and convalescent COVID-19. T cells, B-cell-depleted T cells, or PBMCs provided the cDNA or gDNA that served as material.

After removal of 4 bases from V and 2 bases from J, the junction contained 6 bases not matched to a gene. CDR1 is SGHRS and CDR2 is YFSETQ in the germline V gene. The CDR3 covers 14 residues. The material sequenced was peripheral blood. This TCR derives from a woman between 50 and 59 years old with acute or convalescent COVID-19. The chain uses TRBV5-1 and TRBJ2-7, with 7 bases that match TRBD1. The CDR3, as DNA: TGCGCCAGCAGCACGGAAACAGGGGCCTACGAGCAGTACTTC. This codes for CASSTETGAYEQYF.